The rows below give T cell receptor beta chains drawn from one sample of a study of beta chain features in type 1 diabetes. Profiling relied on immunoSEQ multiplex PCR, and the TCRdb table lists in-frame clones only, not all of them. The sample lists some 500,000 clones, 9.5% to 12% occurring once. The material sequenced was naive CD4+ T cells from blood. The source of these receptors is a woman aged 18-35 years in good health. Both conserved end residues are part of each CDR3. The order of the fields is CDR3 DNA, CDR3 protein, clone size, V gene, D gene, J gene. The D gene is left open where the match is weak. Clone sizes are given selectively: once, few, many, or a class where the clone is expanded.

cdr3_nt: TGTGCCAGCACCATCAGGGGGTCGAACACCGGGGAGCTGTTTTTT
cdr3_aa: CASTIRGSNTGELFF
clone_size: once
v_call: TRBV13
d_call: TRBD1
j_call: TRBJ2-2

cdr3_nt: TGCGCCAGCAGCTTAGGTCCCGGAGGGCGCGGGGACCCGGTGGCTTTCTTT
cdr3_aa: CASSLGPGGRGDPVAFF
clone_size: -
v_call: TRBV5-1
d_call: -
j_call: TRBJ1-1

cdr3_nt: TGCGCCAGCAGCCAAGGGGCTTATGGCTACACCTTC
cdr3_aa: CASSQGAYGYTF
clone_size: few
v_call: TRBV4-3
d_call: -
j_call: TRBJ1-2

cdr3_nt: TGTGCCAGCAGCCCCGCGGGGGGTTTCACCTACAATGAGCAGTTCTTC
cdr3_aa: CASSPAGGFTYNEQFF
clone_size: -
v_call: TRBV5-4
d_call: TRBD2
j_call: TRBJ2-1

cdr3_nt: TGTGCCAGCAGTTACTCGGCAGAGAACTATGGCTACACCTTC
cdr3_aa: CASSYSAENYGYTF
clone_size: few
v_call: TRBV6-5
d_call: -
j_call: TRBJ1-2

cdr3_nt: TGTGCCAGCAGTACTAGGGTTTCTACCACAGATACGCAGTATTTT
cdr3_aa: CASSTRVSTTDTQYF
clone_size: -
v_call: TRBV28
d_call: -
j_call: TRBJ2-3

cdr3_nt: TGTGCCAGCGCCACAGGGTTTGGCTACACCTTC
cdr3_aa: CASATGFGYTF
clone_size: -
v_call: TRBV28
d_call: -
j_call: TRBJ1-2

cdr3_nt: TGTGCCAGCAGCTTACTCCAGGGCTATTACGAGCAGTACTTC
cdr3_aa: CASSLLQGYYEQYF
clone_size: few
v_call: TRBV7-2
d_call: -
j_call: TRBJ2-7

cdr3_nt: TGCGCCAGCAGCCAGGGGACAGGAAATAATGAAAAACTGTTTTTT
cdr3_aa: CASSQGTGNNEKLFF
clone_size: few
v_call: TRBV5-1
d_call: TRBD1
j_call: TRBJ1-4

cdr3_nt: TGTGCCTCACGGGAGAGGCCTGGCGGGGAGCTGTTTTTT
cdr3_aa: CASRERPGGELFF
clone_size: few
v_call: TRBV30
d_call: -
j_call: TRBJ2-2

cdr3_nt: TGTGCCAGCAGCACGCGCGACAGCCTAGATCTATGTTTT
cdr3_aa: CASSTRDSLDLCF
clone_size: few
v_call: TRBV7-2
d_call: -
j_call: TRBJ1-3

cdr3_nt: TGTGCCAGCAGCTTGGATTGGGACACTGAAGCTTTCTTT
cdr3_aa: CASSLDWDTEAFF
clone_size: few
v_call: TRBV7-9
d_call: -
j_call: TRBJ1-1

cdr3_nt: TGTGCCAGCAGTGATTTCGTCAGGGCCTCCAATGAGCAGTTCTTC
cdr3_aa: CASSDFVRASNEQFF
clone_size: -
v_call: TRBV25-1
d_call: -
j_call: TRBJ2-1

cdr3_nt: TGTGCCAGCAGCCAAGGACGACTAGCGGGAGAGTTCGAGCAGTACTTC
cdr3_aa: CASSQGRLAGEFEQYF
clone_size: -
v_call: TRBV4-2
d_call: TRBD2
j_call: TRBJ2-7

cdr3_nt: TGCAGCGTTGCCCGGACAGCGATGAACACTGAAGCTTTCTTT
cdr3_aa: CSVARTAMNTEAFF
clone_size: -
v_call: TRBV29-1
d_call: -
j_call: TRBJ1-1

cdr3_nt: TGTGCCAGCAGCTACGCGGACAGACTGAACACTGAAGCTTTCTTT
cdr3_aa: CASSYADRLNTEAFF
clone_size: few
v_call: TRBV7-2
d_call: -
j_call: TRBJ1-1

cdr3_nt: TGCAGCGTGACGAGACAGGGTCTCACCGGGGAGCTGTTTTTT
cdr3_aa: CSVTRQGLTGELFF
clone_size: -
v_call: TRBV29-1
d_call: TRBD1
j_call: TRBJ2-2

cdr3_nt: TGTGCCAGCTCACCTCCCACAACTCCTAAAAACATTCAGTACTTC
cdr3_aa: CASSPPTTPKNIQYF
clone_size: few
v_call: TRBV18
d_call: -
j_call: TRBJ2-4

cdr3_nt: TGTGCCATCAGACAGGGGGGCACTGAAGCTTTCTTT
cdr3_aa: CAIRQGGTEAFF
clone_size: -
v_call: TRBV10-3
d_call: TRBD1
j_call: TRBJ1-1

cdr3_nt: TGTGCCAGCAGCCCTCCGAACAGATCCTATGGCTACACCTTC
cdr3_aa: CASSPPNRSYGYTF
clone_size: -
v_call: TRBV14
d_call: -
j_call: TRBJ1-2

cdr3_nt: TGTGCCAGCAGCTTGGGCGCTAGCGGGATCGGGGAGCTGTTTTTT
cdr3_aa: CASSLGASGIGELFF
clone_size: few
v_call: TRBV7-3
d_call: TRBD2
j_call: TRBJ2-2

cdr3_nt: TGTGCCAGCTCAGGGACGGTTCAAGAGACCCAGTACTTC
cdr3_aa: CASSGTVQETQYF
clone_size: -
v_call: TRBV18
d_call: -
j_call: TRBJ2-5

cdr3_nt: TGTGCCAGCAGCTTAGCTTTTCCCAACTCGGGGTACTTC
cdr3_aa: CASSLAFPNSGYF
clone_size: few
v_call: TRBV7-2
d_call: -
j_call: TRBJ2-5

cdr3_nt: TGCGCCAGCAGCCAAGCGTTAGTCAGGGGGCAAGAGACCCAGTACTTC
cdr3_aa: CASSQALVRGQETQYF
clone_size: few
v_call: TRBV4-3
d_call: TRBD1
j_call: TRBJ2-5

cdr3_nt: TGTGCCAGTAGGCTAGCAGGGTACAATGAGCAGTTCTTC
cdr3_aa: CASRLAGYNEQFF
clone_size: -
v_call: TRBV19
d_call: -
j_call: TRBJ2-1

cdr3_nt: TGTGCCTGCGGAGTGGGACTAGCGAGGCTCAATGAGCAGTTCTTC
cdr3_aa: CACGVGLARLNEQFF
clone_size: many
v_call: TRBV30
d_call: TRBD2
j_call: TRBJ2-1

cdr3_nt: TGTGCCTGGAGTGTCGGCTATAGGGATGATGAGCAGTTCTTC
cdr3_aa: CAWSVGYRDDEQFF
clone_size: -
v_call: TRBV30
d_call: -
j_call: TRBJ2-1

cdr3_nt: TGTGCCAGCAGCTTAAAGCGGGGGCCCTACGAGCAGTACTTC
cdr3_aa: CASSLKRGPYEQYF
clone_size: -
v_call: TRBV7-2
d_call: TRBD2
j_call: TRBJ2-7

cdr3_nt: TGTGCCAGCAGCTTAAGGCAAGAGACCCAGTACTTC
cdr3_aa: CASSLRQETQYF
clone_size: few
v_call: TRBV7-2
d_call: -
j_call: TRBJ2-5

cdr3_nt: TGCGCCAGCAGCCAAGGTACTAGCGGGAGGGGGCAGTTCTTC
cdr3_aa: CASSQGTSGRGQFF
clone_size: -
v_call: TRBV4-3
d_call: TRBD2
j_call: TRBJ2-1

cdr3_nt: TGTGCCAGCAGCCAGGGAGCCTCCCAAGAGACCCAGTACTTC
cdr3_aa: CASSQGASQETQYF
clone_size: -
v_call: TRBV7-2
d_call: -
j_call: TRBJ2-5

cdr3_nt: TGCGCCAGCAGCTTGGCCTATACCCTGGGGACAGATACGCAGTATTTT
cdr3_aa: CASSLAYTLGTDTQYF
clone_size: -
v_call: TRBV5-1
d_call: -
j_call: TRBJ2-3

cdr3_nt: TGTGCCAGCTCACCAGGGCCGGGGTCCTACGAGCAGTACTTC
cdr3_aa: CASSPGPGSYEQYF
clone_size: few
v_call: TRBV18
d_call: -
j_call: TRBJ2-7

cdr3_nt: TGTGCCACGCTTAAGGGACAGTCCTACAATGAGCAGTTCTTC
cdr3_aa: CATLKGQSYNEQFF
clone_size: few
v_call: TRBV7-2
d_call: TRBD1
j_call: TRBJ2-1

cdr3_nt: TGTGCCACCAGCAGAAAAACCTACAATGAGCAGTTCTTC
cdr3_aa: CATSRKTYNEQFF
clone_size: few
v_call: TRBV15
d_call: -
j_call: TRBJ2-1

cdr3_nt: TGTGCCAGCAGTTTTGAGGGGGGCGCCGCCTACGAGCAGTACTTC
cdr3_aa: CASSFEGGAAYEQYF
clone_size: -
v_call: TRBV27
d_call: -
j_call: TRBJ2-7

cdr3_nt: TGTGCCAGCATGCTCATGAACACTGAAGCTTTCTTT
cdr3_aa: CASMLMNTEAFF
clone_size: -
v_call: TRBV28
d_call: -
j_call: TRBJ1-1

cdr3_nt: TGTGCCTGGAGTCCAGGACTAGCGGCTAGCACAGATACGCAGTATTTT
cdr3_aa: CAWSPGLAASTDTQYF
clone_size: few
v_call: TRBV30
d_call: TRBD2
j_call: TRBJ2-3

cdr3_nt: TGCGCCAGCAGCCAAGCGCTACTAGCGGGAGATGGTCTTGGCAAAAACATTCAGTACTTC
cdr3_aa: CASSQALLAGDGLGKNIQYF
clone_size: -
v_call: TRBV4-3
d_call: TRBD2
j_call: TRBJ2-4

cdr3_nt: TGTGCCAGCTCACCCCAACTAGATGGTGAGCAGTTCTTC
cdr3_aa: CASSPQLDGEQFF
clone_size: few
v_call: TRBV18
d_call: -
j_call: TRBJ2-1